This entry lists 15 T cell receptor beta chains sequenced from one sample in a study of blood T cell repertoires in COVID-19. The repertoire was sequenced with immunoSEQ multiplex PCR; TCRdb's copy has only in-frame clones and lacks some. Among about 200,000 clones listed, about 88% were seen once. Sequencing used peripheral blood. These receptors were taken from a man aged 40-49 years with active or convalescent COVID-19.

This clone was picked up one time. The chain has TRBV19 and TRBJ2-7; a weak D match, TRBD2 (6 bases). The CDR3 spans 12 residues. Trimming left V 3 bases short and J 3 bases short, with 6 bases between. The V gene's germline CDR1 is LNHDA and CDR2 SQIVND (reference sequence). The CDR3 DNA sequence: TGTGCCAGTAGTATGGGAGGCTACGAGCAGTACTTC. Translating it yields CASSMGGYEQYF. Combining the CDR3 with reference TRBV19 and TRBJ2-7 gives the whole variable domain DGGITQSPKYLFRKEGQNVTLSCEQNLNHDAMYWYRQDPGQGLRLIYYSQIVNDFQKGDIAEGYSVSREKKESFPLTVTSAQKNPTAFYLCASSMGGYEQYFGPGTRLTVT.

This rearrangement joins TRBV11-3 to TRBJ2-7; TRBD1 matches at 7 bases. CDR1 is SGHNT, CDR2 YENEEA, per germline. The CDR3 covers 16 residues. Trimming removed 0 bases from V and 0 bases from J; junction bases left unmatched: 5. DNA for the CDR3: TGTGCCAGCAGCTTAGACGAGACAGGGATCTCCTACGAGCAGTACTTC. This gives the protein CASSLDETGISYEQYF. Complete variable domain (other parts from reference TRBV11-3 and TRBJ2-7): EAGVVQSPRYKIIEKKQPVAFWCNPISGHNTLYWYLQNLGQGPELLIRYENEEAVDDSQLPKDRFSAERLKGVDSTLKIQPAELGDSAVYLCASSLDETGISYEQYFGPGTRLTVT.

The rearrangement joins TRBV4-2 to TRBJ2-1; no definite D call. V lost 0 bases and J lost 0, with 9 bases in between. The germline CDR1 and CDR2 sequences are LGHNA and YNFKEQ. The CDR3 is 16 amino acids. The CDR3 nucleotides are TGTGCCAGCAGCCAAGAGTCATCTATCTCCTACAATGAGCAGTTCTTC. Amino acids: CASSQESSISYNEQFF.

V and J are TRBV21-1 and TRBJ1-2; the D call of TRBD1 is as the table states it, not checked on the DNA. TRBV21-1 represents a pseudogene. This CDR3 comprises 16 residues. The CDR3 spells CASSKDKTGRNYGYTF. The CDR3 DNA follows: TGTGCCAGCAGCAAAGATAAGACAGGGAGAAACTATGGCTACACCTTC.

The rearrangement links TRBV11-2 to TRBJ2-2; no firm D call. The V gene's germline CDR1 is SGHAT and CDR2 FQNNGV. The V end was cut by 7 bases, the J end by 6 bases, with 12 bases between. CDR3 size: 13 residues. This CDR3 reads CASTPSVSGELFF. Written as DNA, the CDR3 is TGTGCCAGCACCCCTTCGGTATCCGGGGAGCTGTTTTTT.

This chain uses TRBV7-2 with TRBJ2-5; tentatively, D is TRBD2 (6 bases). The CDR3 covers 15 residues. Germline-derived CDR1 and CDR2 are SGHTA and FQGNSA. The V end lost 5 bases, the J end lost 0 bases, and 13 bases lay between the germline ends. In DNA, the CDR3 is TGTGCCAGCAGCCCGGGACTCGGATACCAAGAGACCCAGTACTTC. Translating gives CASSPGLGYQETQYF.

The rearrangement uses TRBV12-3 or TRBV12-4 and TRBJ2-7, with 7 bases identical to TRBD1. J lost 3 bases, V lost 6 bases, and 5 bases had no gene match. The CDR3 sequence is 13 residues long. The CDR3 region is CASSLGQNYEQYF. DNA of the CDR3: TGTGCCAGCAGCTTGGGACAGAACTACGAGCAGTACTTC.

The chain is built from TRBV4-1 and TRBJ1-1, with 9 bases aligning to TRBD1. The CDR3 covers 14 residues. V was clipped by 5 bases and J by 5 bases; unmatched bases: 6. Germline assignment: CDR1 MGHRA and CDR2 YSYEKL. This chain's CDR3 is CASSNTGGRTEAFF. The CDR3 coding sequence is TGCGCCAGCAGCAATACAGGGGGCCGGACTGAAGCTTTCTTT.

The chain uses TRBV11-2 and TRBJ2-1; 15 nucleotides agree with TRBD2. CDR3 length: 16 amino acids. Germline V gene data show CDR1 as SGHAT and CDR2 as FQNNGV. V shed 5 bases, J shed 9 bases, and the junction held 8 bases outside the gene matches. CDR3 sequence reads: CASSHWTSGGAREQFF. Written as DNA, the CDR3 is TGTGCCAGCAGCCACTGGACTAGCGGGGGGGCCCGTGAGCAGTTCTTC.

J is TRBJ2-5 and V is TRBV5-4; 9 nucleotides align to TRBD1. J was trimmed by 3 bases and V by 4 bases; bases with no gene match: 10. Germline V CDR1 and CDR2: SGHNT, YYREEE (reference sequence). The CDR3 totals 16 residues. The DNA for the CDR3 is TGTGCCAGCAGCGCCGGGACAGGGAAAGGGAAAGAGACCCAGTACTTC. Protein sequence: CASSAGTGKGKETQYF.

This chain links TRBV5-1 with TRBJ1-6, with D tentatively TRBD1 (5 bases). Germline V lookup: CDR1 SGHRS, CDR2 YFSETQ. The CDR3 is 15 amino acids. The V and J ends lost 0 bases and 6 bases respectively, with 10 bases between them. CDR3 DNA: TGCGCCAGCAGCTTGGACAGGTCGTCTAATTCACCCCTCCACTTT. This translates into CASSLDRSSNSPLHF. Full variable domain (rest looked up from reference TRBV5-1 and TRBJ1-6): KAGVTQTPRYLIKTRGQQVTLSCSPISGHRSVSWYQQTPGQGLQFLFEYFSETQRNKGNFPGRFSGRQFSNSRSEMNVSTLELGDSALYLCASSLDRSSNSPLHFGNGTRLTVT.

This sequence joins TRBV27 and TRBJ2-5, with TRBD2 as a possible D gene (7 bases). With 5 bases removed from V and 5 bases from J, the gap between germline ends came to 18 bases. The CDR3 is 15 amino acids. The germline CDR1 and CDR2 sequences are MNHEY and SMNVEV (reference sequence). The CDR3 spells CASSPLGGGPETQYF. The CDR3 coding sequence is TGTGCCAGCAGTCCCCTAGGGGGAGGGCCTGAGACCCAGTACTTC.

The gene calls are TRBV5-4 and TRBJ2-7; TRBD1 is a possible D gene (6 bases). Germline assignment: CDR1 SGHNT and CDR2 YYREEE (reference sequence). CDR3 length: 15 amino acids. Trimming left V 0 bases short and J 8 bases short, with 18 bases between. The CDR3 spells CASSLEGGQGYQQYF. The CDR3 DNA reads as TGTGCCAGCAGCTTGGAAGGGGGTCAGGGATATCAGCAGTACTTC.

CDR3 coding DNA: TGTGCCAGCAGTGGAGGGGCGGGGTACGAGCAGTACTTC. It yields the protein CASSGGAGYEQYF. This sequence joins TRBV2 and TRBJ2-7, with D possibly TRBD2 on 6 matching bases. Deletions cut 4 bases from V and 4 bases from J, with 11 bases between. Per the germline V gene, CDR1 is SNHLY and CDR2 is FYNNEI. The CDR3 runs to 13 residues. The whole variable domain, filled in from reference TRBV2 and TRBJ2-7, reads EPEVTQTPSHQVTQMGQEVILRCVPISNHLYFYWYRQILGQKVEFLVSFYNNEISEKSEIFDDQFSVERPDGSNFTLKIRSTKLEDSAMYFCASSGGAGYEQYFGPGTRLTVT.

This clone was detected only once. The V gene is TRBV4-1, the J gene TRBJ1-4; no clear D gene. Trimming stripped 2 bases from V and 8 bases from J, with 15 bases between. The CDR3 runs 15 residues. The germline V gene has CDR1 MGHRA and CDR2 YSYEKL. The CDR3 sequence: CASSQMDGINEKLFF. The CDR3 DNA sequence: TGCGCCAGCAGCCAAATGGACGGGATCAACGAAAAACTGTTTTTT.